These T cell receptor beta chains were read from a single sample in a study of post-analysis software for immune sequencing data. MiXCR was run by TCRdb on the PCR reads, yielding one entry per CDR3 protein. Found here are roughly 870,000 distinct CDR3 sequences, roughly 58% of them singletons; the top ten hold roughly 4.4%. Sequences were obtained from blood. The receptors originated from a girl aged 10 to 17 with multiple sclerosis. Both conserved end residues are part of each CDR3. A D gene is named only where the DNA matches it firmly. Clone size is given for some rows only: seen once, a few or many times, or a class if the clone is expanded.

CDR3 protein | CDR3 DNA | J gene | V gene | D gene | clone size | CDR3 length
CATSRDITGYGYTF | TGTGCCACCAGCAGAGATATTACAGGATATGGCTACACCTTC | TRBJ1-2 | TRBV15 | NA | few | 14
CASSPRLAQFPQYF | TGTGCCAGCAGCCCAAGACTAGCCCAGTTCCCCCAGTACTTC | TRBJ2-5 | TRBV7-9 | TRBD2 | few | 14
CASSPRTGGMNGYTF | TGTGCCAGCAGTCCTAGGACAGGGGGCATGAATGGCTACACCTTC | TRBJ1-2 | TRBV12-3/TRBV12-4 | TRBD1 | few | 15
CASSEGLAGGRGEQFF | TGCGCCAGCAGCGAGGGACTAGCGGGGGGACGGGGTGAGCAGTTCTTC | TRBJ2-1 | TRBV5-1 | TRBD2 | few | 16
CASSLEGTRNQPQHF | TGCGCCAGCAGCTTGGAGGGGACACGCAATCAGCCCCAGCATTTT | TRBJ1-5 | TRBV5-1 | NA | NA | 15
CASSARTGVTDTQYF | TGTGCCAGCAGCGCTAGGACAGGGGTCACAGATACGCAGTATTTT | TRBJ2-3 | TRBV9 | TRBD1 | NA | 15
CASSSSGMTETQYF | TGCGCCAGCAGCTCTAGCGGAATGACTGAGACCCAGTACTTC | TRBJ2-5 | TRBV5-1 | TRBD2 | NA | 14
CSAQPGQGLGYTF | TGCAGTGCTCAACCTGGACAGGGTCTCGGCTACACCTTC | TRBJ1-2 | TRBV20-1 | TRBD1 | NA | 13
CASSLGEWRANTEAFF | TGCGCCAGCAGCTTGGGTGAATGGAGAGCGAACACTGAAGCTTTCTTT | TRBJ1-1 | TRBV5-1 | NA | once | 16
CAISRTAGGTQPQHF | TGTGCCATCAGTAGAACGGCAGGGGGAACTCAGCCCCAGCATTTT | TRBJ1-5 | TRBV10-3 | TRBD1 | NA | 15
CASSPLGQGPDTQYF | TGTGCCAGCAGCCCTCTAGGACAGGGGCCAGATACGCAGTATTTT | TRBJ2-3 | TRBV28 | TRBD1 | NA | 15
CASSQDPGQGETQYF | TGTGCCAGCAGCCAAGACCCGGGACAGGGAGAGACCCAGTACTTC | TRBJ2-5 | TRBV14 | TRBD1 | NA | 15
CSARRTWTGGIYEQYF | TGCAGTGCTCGGAGGACTTGGACAGGGGGCATCTACGAGCAGTACTTC | TRBJ2-7 | TRBV20-1 | TRBD1 | few | 16
CASSLSWGTEAFF | TGTGCCAGCAGCTTGTCTTGGGGCACTGAAGCTTTCTTT | TRBJ1-1 | TRBV5-5 | NA | few | 13
CASTLDNYGYTF | TGTGCCAGCACCCTAGACAACTATGGCTACACCTTC | TRBJ1-2 | TRBV12-3/TRBV12-4 | NA | NA | 12
CAISGGSGGVEDEQFF | TGTGCCATCAGTGGGGGCAGTGGCGGAGTGGAGGATGAGCAGTTCTTC | TRBJ2-1 | TRBV10-3 | NA | NA | 16
CSVPGQRQETQYF | TGCAGCGTTCCGGGACAGCGCCAAGAGACCCAGTACTTC | TRBJ2-5 | TRBV29-1 | TRBD1 | NA | 13
CASRGTGYTEAFF | TGTGCCAGCAGAGGAACAGGGTACACTGAAGCTTTCTTT | TRBJ1-1 | TRBV6-5 | NA | few | 13
CASAPSGTYNEQFF | TGTGCCAGCGCGCCTAGCGGAACCTACAATGAGCAGTTCTTC | TRBJ2-1 | TRBV6-4 | TRBD2 | NA | 14
CASSSLTGGNEKLFF | TGTGCCAGCAGTTCCCTGACAGGGGGTAATGAAAAACTGTTTTTT | TRBJ1-4 | TRBV12-3/TRBV12-4 | TRBD1 | NA | 15
CATSRDLDLEQYF | TGTGCCACCAGCCGCGACTTGGATCTTGAGCAGTACTTC | TRBJ2-4 | TRBV15 | NA | NA | 13
CSVALGVAEAFF | TGCAGCGTTGCACTCGGGGTCGCTGAAGCTTTCTTT | TRBJ1-1 | TRBV29-1 | NA | NA | 12
CASRYLGTAQETQYF | TGCGCCAGCAGATACCTCGGGACAGCACAAGAGACCCAGTACTTC | TRBJ2-5 | TRBV5-1 | TRBD1 | NA | 15
CSARVLSAEHSTDTQYF | TGCAGTGCTAGGGTTCTTTCGGCGGAACACTCCACAGATACGCAGTATTTT | TRBJ2-3 | TRBV20-1 | NA | NA | 17
CATSTPARGYEQYF | TGTGCCACCAGCACCCCAGCGAGAGGGTACGAGCAGTACTTC | TRBJ2-7 | TRBV15 | NA | few | 14
CSVEERLGTEAFF | TGCAGCGTTGAAGAACGTCTGGGCACTGAAGCTTTCTTT | TRBJ1-1 | TRBV29-1 | NA | NA | 13
CASRGSGQGAGNEQFF | TGTGCCAGCAGAGGATCAGGACAGGGGGCGGGCAATGAGCAGTTCTTC | TRBJ2-1 | TRBV6-6 | TRBD1 | NA | 16
CSVSDTTTNYGYTF | TGCAGTGTGAGCGATACCACCACTAACTATGGCTACACCTTC | TRBJ1-2 | TRBV20-1 | NA | NA | 14
CSAREDLRQETQYF | TGCAGTGCTAGAGAGGACCTCAGACAAGAGACCCAGTACTTC | TRBJ2-5 | TRBV20-1 | NA | once | 14
CASNESADTEAFF | TGTGCCAGCAACGAATCAGCGGATACTGAAGCTTTCTTT | TRBJ1-1 | TRBV25-1 | NA | NA | 13
CASSDVRDSPYEQYF | TGTGCCAGCAGCGATGTGCGGGATTCCCCCTACGAGCAGTACTTC | TRBJ2-7 | TRBV7-2 | NA | few | 15
CATSDHGQGSQETQYF | TGTGCCACCAGTGATCACGGACAGGGATCTCAAGAGACCCAGTACTTC | TRBJ2-5 | TRBV24-1 | TRBD1 | NA | 16
CSVEWGSTDTQYF | TGCAGCGTTGAATGGGGGAGCACAGATACGCAGTATTTT | TRBJ2-3 | TRBV29-1 | NA | NA | 13
CSVRTGVEQYF | TGCAGCGTCAGGACAGGGGTCGAGCAGTACTTC | TRBJ2-7 | TRBV29-1 | TRBD1 | NA | 11
CASSQGRDQPQHF | TGTGCCAGCAGCCAAGGGAGGGACCAGCCCCAGCATTTT | TRBJ1-5 | TRBV4-2 | NA | NA | 13
CASSPAAVSYEQYF | TGTGCCAGCAGCCCAGCCGCAGTCTCCTACGAGCAGTACTTC | TRBJ2-7 | TRBV9 | NA | NA | 14
CASSHTTGSFSYEQYF | TGTGCCAGCAGCCATACGACAGGGAGTTTCTCCTACGAGCAGTACTTC | TRBJ2-7 | TRBV14 | TRBD1 | NA | 16
CASSFLAEVITEQFF | TGTGCCAGCAGCTTTCTAGCGGAGGTAATCACTGAGCAGTTCTTC | TRBJ2-1 | TRBV5-5 | TRBD2 | few | 15
CASSNPGRGGTDTQYF | TGTGCCAGCAGCAACCCTGGGCGGGGCGGCACAGATACGCAGTATTTT | TRBJ2-3 | TRBV4-2 | NA | NA | 16
CSASDSGTETQYF | TGCAGTGCTAGTGATAGCGGGACTGAGACCCAGTACTTC | TRBJ2-5 | TRBV20-1 | TRBD2 | NA | 13
CSVGLRAGEQFF | TGCAGCGTTGGTCTCAGGGCGGGGGAGCAGTTCTTC | TRBJ2-1 | TRBV29-1 | NA | few | 12
CASSRGKTSYNEQFF | TGTGCCAGCAGCCGCGGGAAAACCTCCTACAATGAGCAGTTCTTC | TRBJ2-1 | TRBV12-3/TRBV12-4 | NA | NA | 15
CASSLSRQQETQYF | TGTGCCAGCAGCTTAAGTCGACAGCAAGAGACCCAGTACTTC | TRBJ2-5 | TRBV7-9 | NA | few | 14
CASLRERGIEQYF | TGTGCCAGCTTACGCGAGCGGGGGATTGAGCAGTACTTC | TRBJ2-5 | TRBV2 | TRBD2 | NA | 13
CASSSSGTPGETQYF | TGTGCCAGCAGCTCCTCCGGGACCCCGGGAGAGACCCAGTACTTC | TRBJ2-5 | TRBV7-3 | NA | NA | 15
CSPKLAGVDDEQFF | TGCAGTCCAAAACTAGCGGGAGTCGACGATGAGCAGTTCTTC | TRBJ2-1 | TRBV20-1 | TRBD2 | NA | 14
CASSLAAGTSANEQYF | TGCGCCAGCAGCTTGGCCGCCGGGACTAGTGCTAACGAGCAGTACTTC | TRBJ2-7 | TRBV5-1 | TRBD2 | NA | 16
CASSLVGAGNSPLHF | TGTGCCAGCAGTCTAGTAGGTGCAGGGAATTCACCCCTCCACTTT | TRBJ1-6 | TRBV12-3/TRBV12-4 | NA | NA | 15
CANSLVRPAGGRNEQFF | TGTGCCAACAGCTTAGTCCGACCAGCGGGAGGCAGGAATGAGCAGTTCTTC | TRBJ2-1 | TRBV7-9 | TRBD2 | NA | 17
CASSPRDINTEAFF | TGTGCCAGCAGCCCGCGGGACATCAACACTGAAGCTTTCTTT | TRBJ1-1 | TRBV3-1 | NA | NA | 14
CASSDWDRYNEQFF | TGTGCCAGCAGTGACTGGGACAGATACAATGAGCAGTTCTTC | TRBJ2-1 | TRBV6-6 | TRBD1 | NA | 14
CSVEKGARGTNGYTF | TGCAGCGTTGAGAAGGGGGCCCGAGGGACCAATGGCTACACCTTC | TRBJ1-2 | TRBV29-1 | TRBD1 | few | 15
CASSRTGTGAYEQYF | TGTGCCAGCAGCCGTACCGGGACAGGGGCCTACGAGCAGTACTTC | TRBJ2-7 | TRBV11-1 | TRBD1 | NA | 15
CASSLVREATDTQYF | TGCGCCAGCAGCCTTGTGAGGGAAGCCACAGATACGCAGTATTTT | TRBJ2-3 | TRBV5-1 | NA | NA | 15
CSAREAGQTFNQPQHF | TGCAGTGCTAGAGAAGCCGGACAGACATTTAATCAGCCCCAGCATTTT | TRBJ1-5 | TRBV20-1 | NA | few | 16